This T cell receptor (beta chain) was captured by sequencing in a study of T-cell reconstitution after alpha-beta-depleted transplantation in children. Preparation of the TCRbeta library used unique molecular identifiers. TCRdb used MiXCR to reprocess the PCR reads, holding one entry per CDR3 protein. The data show about 500,000 distinct CDR3 sequences, approximately 30% seen once. The junction had 0 bases not matched to a gene; V was cut back by 5 bases and J by 4 bases. Germline-derived CDR1 and CDR2 are DFQATT and SNEGSKA (reference sequence). This CDR3 region has 11 residues. This clonotype occurred a few times.

The chain carries TRBV20-1 and TRBJ1-1, with 8 nucleotides matching TRBD1. The input for sequencing was PBMCs from the stem cell graft donor, taken from the stem cell graft. The TCR originated in a human donor who donated a stem cell graft to a child with aplastic anemia. The CDR3 nucleotides read TGCAGTGCTGACAGGGGCACTGAAGCTTTCTTT. It translates to CSADRGTEAFF.